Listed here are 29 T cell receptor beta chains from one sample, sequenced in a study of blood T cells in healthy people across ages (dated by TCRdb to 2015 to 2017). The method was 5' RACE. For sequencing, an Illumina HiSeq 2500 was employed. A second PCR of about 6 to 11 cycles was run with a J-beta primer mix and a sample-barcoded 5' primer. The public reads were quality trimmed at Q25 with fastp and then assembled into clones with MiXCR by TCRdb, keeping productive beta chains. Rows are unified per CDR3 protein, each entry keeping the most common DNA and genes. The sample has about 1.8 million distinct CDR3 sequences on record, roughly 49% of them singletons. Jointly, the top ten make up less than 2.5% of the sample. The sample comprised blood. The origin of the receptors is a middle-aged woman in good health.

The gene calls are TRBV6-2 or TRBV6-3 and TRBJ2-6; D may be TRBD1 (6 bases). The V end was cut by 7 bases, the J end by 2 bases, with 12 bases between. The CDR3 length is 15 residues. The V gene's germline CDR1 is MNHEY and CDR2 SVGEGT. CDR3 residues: CASKGQPPGANVLTF. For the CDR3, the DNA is TGTGCCAGCAAAGGACAGCCCCCTGGGGCCAACGTCCTGACTTTC.

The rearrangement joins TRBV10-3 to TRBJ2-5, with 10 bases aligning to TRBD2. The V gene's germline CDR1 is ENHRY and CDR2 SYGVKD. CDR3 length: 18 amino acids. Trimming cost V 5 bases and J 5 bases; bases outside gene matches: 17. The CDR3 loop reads CAISFSLAGSVGEETQYF. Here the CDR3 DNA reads TGTGCCATCAGTTTCTCACTAGCGGGGAGCGTTGGAGAGGAGACCCAGTACTTC.

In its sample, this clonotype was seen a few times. CDR3 coding DNA: TGCAGTGCAACGACAGGGGCCAGCTCCTACAATGAGCAGTTCTTC. This gives the protein CSATTGASSYNEQFF. The V and J genes are TRBV20-1 and TRBJ2-1; the match to TRBD1 covers 8 bases. The CDR3 totals 15 residues. The ends lost 6 bases at V and 0 bases at J; junction bases unmatched: 7. The germline CDR1 and CDR2 sequences are DFQATT and SNEGSKA (reference sequence).

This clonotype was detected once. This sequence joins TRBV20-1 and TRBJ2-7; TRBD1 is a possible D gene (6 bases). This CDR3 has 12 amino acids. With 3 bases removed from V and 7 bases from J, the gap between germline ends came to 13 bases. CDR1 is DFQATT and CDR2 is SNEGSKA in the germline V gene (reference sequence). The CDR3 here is CSASPGAQEQYF. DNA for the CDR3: TGCAGTGCTAGTCCAGGGGCCCAGGAGCAGTACTTC.

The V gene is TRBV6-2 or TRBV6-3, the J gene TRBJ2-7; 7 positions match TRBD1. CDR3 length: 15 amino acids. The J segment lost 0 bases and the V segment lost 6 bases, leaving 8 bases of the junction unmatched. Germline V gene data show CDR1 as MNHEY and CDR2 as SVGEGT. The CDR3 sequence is CASRRDSAFSYEQYF. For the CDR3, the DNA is TGTGCCAGCAGGAGGGACAGTGCCTTCTCCTACGAGCAGTACTTC.

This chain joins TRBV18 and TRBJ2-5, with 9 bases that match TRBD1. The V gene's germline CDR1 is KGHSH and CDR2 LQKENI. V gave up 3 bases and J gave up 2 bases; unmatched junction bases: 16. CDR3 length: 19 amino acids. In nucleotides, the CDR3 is TGTGCCAGCTCACCGAACTGGCAGTCGGACAGGGGAAGACAAGAGACCCAGTACTTC. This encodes CASSPNWQSDRGRQETQYF.

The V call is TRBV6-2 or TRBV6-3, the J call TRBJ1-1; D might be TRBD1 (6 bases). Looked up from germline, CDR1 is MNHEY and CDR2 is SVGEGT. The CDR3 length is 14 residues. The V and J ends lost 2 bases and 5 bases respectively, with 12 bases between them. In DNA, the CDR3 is TGTGCCAGCAGTTACCAGGGGCCGGGGACTGAAGCTTTCTTT. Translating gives CASSYQGPGTEAFF.

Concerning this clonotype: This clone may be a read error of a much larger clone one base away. The CDR3 loop is CASGFDSNQPQHF. The CDR3 DNA reads as TGTGCCAGCGGTTTCGATAGCAATCAGCCCCAGCATTTT. The V gene is TRBV2, the J gene TRBJ1-5; D is uncertain. The CDR3 is 13 amino acids. Germline CDR1 is SNHLY and CDR2 is FYNNEI. Between the trimmed V and J ends, which lost 8 bases and 0 bases, there was a span of 8 bases.

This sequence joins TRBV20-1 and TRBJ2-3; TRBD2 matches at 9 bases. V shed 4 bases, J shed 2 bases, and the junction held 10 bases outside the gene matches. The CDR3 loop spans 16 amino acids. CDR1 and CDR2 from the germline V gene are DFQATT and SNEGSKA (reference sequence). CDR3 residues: CSAKNPAGGFTDTQYF. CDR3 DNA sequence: TGCAGTGCTAAGAACCCGGCGGGGGGGTTCACAGATACGCAGTATTTT.

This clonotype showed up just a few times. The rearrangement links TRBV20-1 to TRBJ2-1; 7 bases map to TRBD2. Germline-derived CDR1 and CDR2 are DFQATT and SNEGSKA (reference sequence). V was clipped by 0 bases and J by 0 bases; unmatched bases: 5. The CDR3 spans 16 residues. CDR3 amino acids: CSARELRGSSYNEQFF. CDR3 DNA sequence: TGCAGTGCTAGAGAATTGCGGGGGAGCTCCTACAATGAGCAGTTCTTC.

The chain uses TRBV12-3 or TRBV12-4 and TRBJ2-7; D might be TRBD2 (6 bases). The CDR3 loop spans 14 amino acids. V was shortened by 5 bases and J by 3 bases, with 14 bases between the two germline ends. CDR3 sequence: CASSPGLKYYEQYF. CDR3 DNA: TGTGCCAGCAGTCCTGGACTAAAATACTACGAGCAGTACTTC.

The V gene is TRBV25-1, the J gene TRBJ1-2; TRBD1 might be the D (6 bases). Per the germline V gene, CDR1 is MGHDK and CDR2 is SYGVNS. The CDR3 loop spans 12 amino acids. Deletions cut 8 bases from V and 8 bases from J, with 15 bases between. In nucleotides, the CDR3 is TGTGCCAGCGGCGGGGGCTCGCTCGGCTACACCTTC. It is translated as CASGGGSLGYTF.

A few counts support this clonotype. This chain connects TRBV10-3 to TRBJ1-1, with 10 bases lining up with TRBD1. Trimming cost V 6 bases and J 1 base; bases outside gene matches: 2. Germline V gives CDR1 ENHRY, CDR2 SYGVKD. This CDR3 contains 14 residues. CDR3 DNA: TGTGCCATCAGCGACAGGGGGCCGAACACTGAAGCTTTCTTT. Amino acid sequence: CAISDRGPNTEAFF.

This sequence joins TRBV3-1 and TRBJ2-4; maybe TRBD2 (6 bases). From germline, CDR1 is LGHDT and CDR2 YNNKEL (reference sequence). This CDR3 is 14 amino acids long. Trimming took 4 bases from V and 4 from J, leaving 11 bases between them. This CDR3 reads CASSRQAGKNIQYF. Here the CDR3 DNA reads TGTGCCAGCAGCCGGCAGGCGGGGAAAAACATTCAGTACTTC.

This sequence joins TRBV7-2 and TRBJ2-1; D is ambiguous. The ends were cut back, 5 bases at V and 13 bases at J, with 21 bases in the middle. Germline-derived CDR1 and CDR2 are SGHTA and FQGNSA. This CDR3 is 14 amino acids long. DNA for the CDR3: TGTGCCAGCAGCACGAGTCTGGTTAGAGAGACCCAGTTCTTC. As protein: CASSTSLVRETQFF. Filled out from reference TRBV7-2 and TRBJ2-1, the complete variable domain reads GAGVSQSPSNKVTEKGKDVELRCDPISGHTALYWYRQSLGQGLEFLIYFQGNSAPDKSGLPSDRFSAERTGGSVSTLTIQRTQQEDSAVYLCASSTSLVRETQFFGPGTRLTVL.

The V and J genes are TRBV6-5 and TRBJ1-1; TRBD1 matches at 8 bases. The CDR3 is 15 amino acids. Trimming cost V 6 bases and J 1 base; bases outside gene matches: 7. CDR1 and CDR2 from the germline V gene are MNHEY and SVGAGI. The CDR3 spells CASRLTGAGNTEAFF. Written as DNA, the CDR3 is TGTGCCAGCAGGCTGACAGGGGCTGGGAACACTGAAGCTTTCTTT.

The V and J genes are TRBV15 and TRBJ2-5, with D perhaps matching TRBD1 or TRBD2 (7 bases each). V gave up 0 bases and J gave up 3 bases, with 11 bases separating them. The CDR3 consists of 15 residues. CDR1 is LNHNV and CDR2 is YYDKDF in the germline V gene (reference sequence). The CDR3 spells CATSRDQGGEETQYF. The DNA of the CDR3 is TGTGCCACCAGCAGAGATCAGGGGGGGGAAGAGACCCAGTACTTC.

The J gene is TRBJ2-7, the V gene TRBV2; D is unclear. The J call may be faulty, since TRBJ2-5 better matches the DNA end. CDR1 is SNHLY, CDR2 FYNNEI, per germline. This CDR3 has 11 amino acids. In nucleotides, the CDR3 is TGTGCCAGTTTCCGTATCGAGACCCAGTACTTC. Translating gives CASFRIETQYF.

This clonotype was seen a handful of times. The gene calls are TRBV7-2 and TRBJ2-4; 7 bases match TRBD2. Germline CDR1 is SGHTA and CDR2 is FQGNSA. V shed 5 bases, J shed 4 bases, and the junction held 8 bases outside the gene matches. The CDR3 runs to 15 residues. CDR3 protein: CASSPAGKRKNIQYF. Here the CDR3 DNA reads TGTGCCAGCAGCCCAGCGGGGAAGCGAAAAAACATTCAGTACTTC.

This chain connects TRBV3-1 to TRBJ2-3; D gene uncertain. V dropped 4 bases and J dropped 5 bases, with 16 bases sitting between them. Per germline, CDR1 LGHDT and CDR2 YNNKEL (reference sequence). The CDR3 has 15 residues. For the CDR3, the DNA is TGTGCCAGCAGCCCCAGACTTATTTCACAAGATACGCAGTATTTT. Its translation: CASSPRLISQDTQYF.

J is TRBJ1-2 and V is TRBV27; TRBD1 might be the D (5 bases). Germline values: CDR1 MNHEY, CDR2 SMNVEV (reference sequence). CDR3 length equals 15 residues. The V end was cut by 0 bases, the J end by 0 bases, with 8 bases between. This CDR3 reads CASSLSRGTNYGYTF. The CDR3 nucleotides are TGTGCCAGCAGTTTATCGAGGGGCACTAACTATGGCTACACCTTC.

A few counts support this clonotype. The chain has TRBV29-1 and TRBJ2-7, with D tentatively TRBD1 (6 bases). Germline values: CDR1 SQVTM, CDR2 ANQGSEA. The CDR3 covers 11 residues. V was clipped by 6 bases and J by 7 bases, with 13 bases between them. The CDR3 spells CSVSGAGEQYF. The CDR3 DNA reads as TGCAGCGTCTCAGGGGCTGGGGAGCAGTACTTC.

The CDR3: CSVDIGGSTDTQYF. The CDR3 DNA reads TGCAGCGTTGATATAGGGGGAAGCACAGATACGCAGTATTTT. The chain combines TRBV29-1 with TRBJ2-3; a possible D gene is TRBD1 (6 bases). Germline values: CDR1 SQVTM, CDR2 ANQGSEA. This CDR3 region has 14 residues. V shed 3 bases and J shed 0 bases, with 10 bases lying between them.

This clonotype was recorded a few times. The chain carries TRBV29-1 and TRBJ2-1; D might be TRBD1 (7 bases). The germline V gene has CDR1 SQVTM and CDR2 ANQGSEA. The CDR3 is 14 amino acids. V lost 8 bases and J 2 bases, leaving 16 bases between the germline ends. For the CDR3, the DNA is TGCAGCTCCGGCCAGGGGGGCCCCTACAATGAGCAGTTCTTC. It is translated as CSSGQGGPYNEQFF.

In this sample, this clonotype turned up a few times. CDR3 nucleotides: TGTGCCAGCAGCCAAGCACGACAGTACCAAGAGACCCAGTACTTC. Amino acid sequence: CASSQARQYQETQYF. V is TRBV3-1 and J is TRBJ2-5; D may be TRBD1 (5 bases). V shed 1 base and J shed 0 bases, with 9 bases lying between them. Germline assignment: CDR1 LGHDT and CDR2 YNNKEL (reference sequence). The CDR3 has 15 residues.

The CDR3 DNA sequence: TGCAGTGCTAGAGATCCCACTCATGGGGGCGCGAGGTCCTATAATTCACCCCTCCACTTT. Its translation: CSARDPTHGGARSYNSPLHF. The chain has TRBV20-1 and TRBJ1-6, with a weak D call TRBD1 (6 bases). Trimming left V 0 bases short and J 1 base short, with 22 bases between. CDR1 and CDR2 from the germline V gene are DFQATT and SNEGSKA (reference sequence). The CDR3 is made up of 20 amino acids.

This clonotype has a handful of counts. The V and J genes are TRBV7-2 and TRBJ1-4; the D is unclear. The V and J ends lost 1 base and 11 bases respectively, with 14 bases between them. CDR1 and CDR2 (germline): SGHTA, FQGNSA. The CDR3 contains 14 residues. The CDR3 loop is CASSLDLRDRKLFF. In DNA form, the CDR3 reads TGTGCCAGCAGCTTAGATCTCCGGGATAGGAAACTGTTTTTT.

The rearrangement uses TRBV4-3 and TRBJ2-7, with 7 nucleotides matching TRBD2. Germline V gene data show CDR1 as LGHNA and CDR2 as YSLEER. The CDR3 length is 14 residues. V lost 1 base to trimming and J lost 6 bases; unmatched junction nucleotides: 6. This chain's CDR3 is CASSQAGGGSEQYF. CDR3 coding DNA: TGCGCCAGCAGCCAAGCCGGGGGAGGGAGCGAGCAGTACTTC.

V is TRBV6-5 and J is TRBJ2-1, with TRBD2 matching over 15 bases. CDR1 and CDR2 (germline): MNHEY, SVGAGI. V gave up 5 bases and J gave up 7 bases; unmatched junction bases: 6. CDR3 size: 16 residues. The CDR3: CASSRGLAGGLNEQFF. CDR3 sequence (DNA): TGTGCCAGCAGTCGGGGACTAGCGGGGGGATTAAATGAGCAGTTCTTC.